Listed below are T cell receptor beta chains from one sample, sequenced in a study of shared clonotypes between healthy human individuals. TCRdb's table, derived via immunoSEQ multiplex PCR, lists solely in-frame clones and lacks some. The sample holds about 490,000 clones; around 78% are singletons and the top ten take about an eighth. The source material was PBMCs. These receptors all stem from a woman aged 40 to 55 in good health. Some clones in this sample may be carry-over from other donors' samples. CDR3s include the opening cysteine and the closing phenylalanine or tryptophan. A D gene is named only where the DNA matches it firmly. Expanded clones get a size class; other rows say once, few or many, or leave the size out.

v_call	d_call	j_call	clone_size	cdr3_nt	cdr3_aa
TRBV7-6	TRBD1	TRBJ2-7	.	TGTGCCAGCAGCCCGGGACAGCTTACCGAGCAGTACTTC	CASSPGQLTEQYF
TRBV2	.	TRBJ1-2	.	TGTGCCAGCGGCAGGGACTATGGCTACACCTTC	CASGRDYGYTF
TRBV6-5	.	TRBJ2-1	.	TGTGCCAGCAGTTCCTGGGGTTCGAGCTCCTACAATGAGCAGTTCTTC	CASSSWGSSSYNEQFF
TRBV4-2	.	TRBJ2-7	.	TGTGCCAGCAGCCAAGAACCCACTAGCTCCTACGAGCAGTACTTC	CASSQEPTSSYEQYF
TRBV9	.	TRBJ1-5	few	TGTGCCAGCAGCGTAGGATGGGGGGATCAGCCCCAGCATTTT	CASSVGWGDQPQHF
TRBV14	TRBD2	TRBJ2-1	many	TGTGCCAGCAGCCCTAGCGGGAGGGGCTTTTACAATGAGCAGTTCTTC	CASSPSGRGFYNEQFF
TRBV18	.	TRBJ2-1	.	TGTGCCAGCTCACCACCCTACCGACTAGATGAGCAGTTCTTC	CASSPPYRLDEQFF
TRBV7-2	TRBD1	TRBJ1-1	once	TGTGCCAGCAGCCGATTCCGACAGGGGGCCGAAGCTTTCTTT	CASSRFRQGAEAFF
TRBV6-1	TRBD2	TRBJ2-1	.	TGTGCCAGCCAGACTAGCGGGAGTTATAGTGAGCAGTTCTTC	CASQTSGSYSEQFF
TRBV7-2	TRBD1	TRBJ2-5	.	TGTGCCAGCAGCTTAGCGAGAACAGGGGAACACCAAGAGACCCAGTACTTC	CASSLARTGEHQETQYF
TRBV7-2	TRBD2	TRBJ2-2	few	TGCGCCAGCAGCGTCGGGACTACAACCGGGGAGCTGTTTTTT	CASSVGTTTGELFF
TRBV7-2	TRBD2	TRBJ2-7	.	TGTGCCAGCAGCTTAGCCGTGACTAGCCTCTCGGAGCAGTACTTC	CASSLAVTSLSEQYF
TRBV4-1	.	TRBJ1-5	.	TGCGCCAGCAGCCAAGATACGGGGTATGGGAGCCCCAATCAGCCCCAGCATTTT	CASSQDTGYGSPNQPQHF
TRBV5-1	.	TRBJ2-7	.	TGCGCCAGCAGCTTGGCGCCAGGGGCCTACGAGCAGTACTTC	CASSLAPGAYEQYF
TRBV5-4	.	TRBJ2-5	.	TGTGCCAGCAGCTTGGGGAACCAAGAGACCCAGTACTTC	CASSLGNQETQYF
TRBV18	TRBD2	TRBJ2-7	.	TGTGCCAGCTCACCATACGGGACTAGCAGATACGAGCAGTACTTC	CASSPYGTSRYEQYF
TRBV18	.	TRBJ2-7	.	TGTGCCAGCTCACCCTTGGGGGCGGGAGTTCCCTACGAGCAGTACTTC	CASSPLGAGVPYEQYF
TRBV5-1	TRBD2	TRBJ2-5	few	TGCGCCAGCAGCTTACTAGCGGGTCAAGAGACCCAGTACTTC	CASSLLAGQETQYF
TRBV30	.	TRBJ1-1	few	TGTGCCTGGAGTTTGGGGGAGGACACTGAAGCTTTCTTT	CAWSLGEDTEAFF
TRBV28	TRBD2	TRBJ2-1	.	TGTGCCAGCACCTTAGCGGGTCTGTACAATGAGCAGTTCTTC	CASTLAGLYNEQFF
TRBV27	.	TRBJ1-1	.	TGTGCCAGCAGTCTCTTGGGCGGGGGCAGGGTTGAAGCTTTCTTT	CASSLLGGGRVEAFF
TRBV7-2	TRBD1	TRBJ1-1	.	TGTGCCAGCAGCTCGGGGACAGGCCTTGAAGCTTTCTTT	CASSSGTGLEAFF
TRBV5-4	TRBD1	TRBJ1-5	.	TGTGCCAGCACCAACAGGGGTTTGTCGTCCGGCAATCAGCCCCAGCATTTT	CASTNRGLSSGNQPQHF
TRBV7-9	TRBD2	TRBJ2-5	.	TGTGCCAGCAGCTTATCTAGCGGGAAGGAGACCCAGTACTTC	CASSLSSGKETQYF
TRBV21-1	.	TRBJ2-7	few	TGTGCCAGCAGCACACCAAACCCGGATCCGGGACTAGGTTCCTACGAGCAGTACTTC	CASSTPNPDPGLGSYEQYF
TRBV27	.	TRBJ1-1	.	TGTGCCAGCAGTTTGCGGGGGGCATACACTGAAGCTTTCTTT	CASSLRGAYTEAFF
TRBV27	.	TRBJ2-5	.	TGTGCCAGCAGTTTGAGCGGGTTTCCAGGGGAGACCCAGTACTTC	CASSLSGFPGETQYF
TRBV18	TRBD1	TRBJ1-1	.	TGTGCCAGCTCACCAGCCCCTCCACAGGGGGGGAACACTGAAGCTTTCTTT	CASSPAPPQGGNTEAFF
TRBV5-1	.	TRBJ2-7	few	TGCGCCAGCAGGAGGGACCGGGACGGGAGCTCCTACGAGCAGTACTTC	CASRRDRDGSSYEQYF
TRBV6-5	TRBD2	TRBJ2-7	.	TGTGCCAGCAGCCGACAGCTAGCGGGAGGTTCCGAGCAGTACTTC	CASSRQLAGGSEQYF
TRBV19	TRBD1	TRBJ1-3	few	TGTGCCAGTAGCACCGGGACAGGGGGAAACACCATATATTTT	CASSTGTGGNTIYF
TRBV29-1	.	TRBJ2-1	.	TGCAGCGGGGGGGACAACGACAATGAGCAGTTCTTC	CSGGDNDNEQFF
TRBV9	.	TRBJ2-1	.	TGTGCCAGCAGCGAGGGCGGGACAGACAATGAGCAGTTCTTC	CASSEGGTDNEQFF
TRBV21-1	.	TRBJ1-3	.	TGTGCCAGCAGCGCCGGACAGGGCTACTCTGGAAACACCATATATTTT	CASSAGQGYSGNTIYF
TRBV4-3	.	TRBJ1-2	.	TGCGCCAGCAGCCAAGAGGCGGGGTTGGACTATGGCTACACCTTC	CASSQEAGLDYGYTF
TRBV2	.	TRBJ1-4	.	TGTGCCAGTTCTTTGGTCCGTGAAAAACTGTTTTTT	CASSLVREKLFF
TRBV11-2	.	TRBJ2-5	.	TGTGCCAGCAGCTTAGCAGACCCCAATAAAGGGACCCAGTACTTC	CASSLADPNKGTQYF
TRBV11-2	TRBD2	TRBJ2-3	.	TGTGCCAGCAGCTTTACTAGCGGGAGTACAGATACGCAGTATTTT	CASSFTSGSTDTQYF
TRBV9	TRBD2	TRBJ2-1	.	TGTGCCAGCAGCTATACTAGCGGGAGCTACAATGAGCAGTTCTTC	CASSYTSGSYNEQFF
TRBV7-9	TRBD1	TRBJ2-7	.	TGTGCCAGCAGCCCTCGCGGGGGACAGGGGGACGAGCAGTACTTC	CASSPRGGQGDEQYF
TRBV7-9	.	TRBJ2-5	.	TGTGCCAGCAGCCCAAGACAGGGAGGTCGGGAGACCCAGTACTTC	CASSPRQGGRETQYF
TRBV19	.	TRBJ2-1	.	TGTGCCAGTTCAAAGGGTCTTGAGCAGTTCTTC	CASSKGLEQFF
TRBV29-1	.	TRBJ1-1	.	TGCAGCGCCCAAGGGGGACTCGCCGAAGCTTTCTTT	CSAQGGLAEAFF
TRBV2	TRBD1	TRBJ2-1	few	TGTGCCAGCAGTCTACAGGGGGCGTTCAATGAGCAGTTCTTC	CASSLQGAFNEQFF
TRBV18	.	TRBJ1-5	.	TGTGCCAGCTCACCACGGGCAGGGTCCGATCAGCCCCAGCATTTT	CASSPRAGSDQPQHF